This section outlines one T cell receptor beta chain sequence together with its context. Its specificity is not known. TCRdb used MiXCR to reprocess the reads, holding one entry per CDR3 protein. The repertoire holds fewer than 950,000 distinct CDR3 sequences, with approximately 32% as singletons. Per the germline V gene, CDR1 is SGHVS and CDR2 is FQNEAQ. Trimming shortened V by 7 bases and J by 0 bases, and 15 bases separated the two germline ends. The CDR3 runs to 16 residues. This entry belongs to a study of T cell repertoires in cytomegalovirus infection. Overall study context: Recently identified HLA-C-restricted CMV epitopes were among the peptides used. CMV infection and matching HLA type were both indicated by public TCR beta signatures.

Whole-study findings and limits: HLA-C-restricted CMV-specific TCR beta clonotypes were dominant in the ex vivo response.

This sample comprised cultured CD8+ T cells from PBMCs, obtained from culture after CMV antigen stimulation. This TCR was recovered from a human donor in good health (CMV status not recorded). Some clones in this sample may be carry-over from other donors' samples. The chain has TRBV7-8 and TRBJ1-4; D is uncertain. CDR3 loop: CASTLTLGATNEKLFF. The CDR3 DNA reads TGTGCCAGCACCCTTACATTGGGAGCAACTAATGAAAAACTGTTTTTT.